In its sample, the clone carrying this T cell receptor (beta chain) was seen a few times. The antigen is not known. Germline-derived CDR1 and CDR2 are PRHDT and FYEKMQ (reference sequence). CDR3 size: 14 residues. Unmatched junction bases numbered 7, after V lost 6 bases and J lost 2 bases. Terminally differentiated effector memory CD45RA+ cells were excluded from the naive CD8 cells, which were CD45RO-negative and positively selected for CCR7. Healthy adults negative for HIV, lacking recent acute infections or vaccinations, served as donors. This table comes from immunoSEQ multiplex PCR, and its TCRdb copy is limited to in-frame clones, with some not included. The sample holds fewer than 1 million clones, 90% to 97% seen once. This entry is derived from a study of shared clonotypes between healthy human individuals. Study-wide results and caveats: The diversity represented, both genetic and in exposure history, was limited by few donors. Specimens sampled were limited to blood, with tissue repertoires likely differing.

The chain has TRBV13 and TRBJ2-7, with 7 bases fitting TRBD1. Material: naive CD8+ T cells sorted from blood. The sequence was obtained from a man aged 25 to 45 in good health. The CDR3, as DNA: TGTGCCAGCAGTCTTCCGGGACAGCCCTACGAGCAGTACTTC. It translates to CASSLPGQPYEQYF.